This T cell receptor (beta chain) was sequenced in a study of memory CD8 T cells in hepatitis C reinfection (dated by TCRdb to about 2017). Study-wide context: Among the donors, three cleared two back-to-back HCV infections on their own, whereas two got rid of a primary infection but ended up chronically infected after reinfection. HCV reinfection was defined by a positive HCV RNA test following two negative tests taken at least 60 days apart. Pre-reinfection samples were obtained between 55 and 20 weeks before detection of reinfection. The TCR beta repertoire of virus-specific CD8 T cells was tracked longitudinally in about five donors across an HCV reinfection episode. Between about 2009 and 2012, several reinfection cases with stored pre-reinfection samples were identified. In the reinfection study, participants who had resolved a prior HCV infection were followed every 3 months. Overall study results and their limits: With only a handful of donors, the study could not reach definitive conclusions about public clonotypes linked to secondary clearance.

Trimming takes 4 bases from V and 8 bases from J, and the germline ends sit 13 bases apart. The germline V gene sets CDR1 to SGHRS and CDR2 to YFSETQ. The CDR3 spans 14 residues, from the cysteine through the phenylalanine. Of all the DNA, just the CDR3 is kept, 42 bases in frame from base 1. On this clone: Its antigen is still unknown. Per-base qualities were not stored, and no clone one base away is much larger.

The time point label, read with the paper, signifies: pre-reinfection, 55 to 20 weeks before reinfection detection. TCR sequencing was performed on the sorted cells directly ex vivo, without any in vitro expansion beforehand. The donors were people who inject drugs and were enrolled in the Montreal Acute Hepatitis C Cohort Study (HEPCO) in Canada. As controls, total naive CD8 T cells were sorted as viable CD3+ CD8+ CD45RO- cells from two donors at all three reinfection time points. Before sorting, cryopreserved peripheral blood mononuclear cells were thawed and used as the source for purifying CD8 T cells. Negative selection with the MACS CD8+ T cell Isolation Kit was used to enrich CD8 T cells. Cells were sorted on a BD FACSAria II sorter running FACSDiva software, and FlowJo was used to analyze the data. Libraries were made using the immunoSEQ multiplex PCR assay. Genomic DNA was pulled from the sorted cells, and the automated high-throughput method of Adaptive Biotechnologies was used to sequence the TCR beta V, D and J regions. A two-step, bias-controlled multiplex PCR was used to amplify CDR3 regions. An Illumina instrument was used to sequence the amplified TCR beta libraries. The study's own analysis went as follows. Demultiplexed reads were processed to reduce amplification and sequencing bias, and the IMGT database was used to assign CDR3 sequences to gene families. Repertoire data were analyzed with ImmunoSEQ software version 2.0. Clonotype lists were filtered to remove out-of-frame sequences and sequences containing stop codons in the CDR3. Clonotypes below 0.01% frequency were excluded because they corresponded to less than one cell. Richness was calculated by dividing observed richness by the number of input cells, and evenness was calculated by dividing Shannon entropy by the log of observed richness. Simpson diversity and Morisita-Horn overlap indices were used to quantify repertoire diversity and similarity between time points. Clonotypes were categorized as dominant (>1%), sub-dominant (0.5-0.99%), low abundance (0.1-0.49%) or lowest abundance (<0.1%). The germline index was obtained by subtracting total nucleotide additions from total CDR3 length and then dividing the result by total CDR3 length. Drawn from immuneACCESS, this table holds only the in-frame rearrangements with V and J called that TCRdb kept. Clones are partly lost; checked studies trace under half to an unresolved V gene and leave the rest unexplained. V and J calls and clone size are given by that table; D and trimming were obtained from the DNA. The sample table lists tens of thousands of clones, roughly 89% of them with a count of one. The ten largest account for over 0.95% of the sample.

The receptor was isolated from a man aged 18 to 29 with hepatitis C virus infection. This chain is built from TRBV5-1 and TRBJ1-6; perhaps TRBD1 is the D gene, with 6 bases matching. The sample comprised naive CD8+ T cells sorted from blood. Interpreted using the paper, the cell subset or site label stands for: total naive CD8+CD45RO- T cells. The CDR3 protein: CASSAYPGDSPLHF. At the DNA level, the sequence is TGCGCCAGCAGCGCTTACCCAGGGGATTCACCCCTCCACTTT. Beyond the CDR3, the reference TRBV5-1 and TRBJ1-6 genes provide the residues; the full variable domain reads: KAGVTQTPRYLIKTRGQQVTLSCSPISGHRSVSWYQQTPGQGLQFLFEYFSETQRNKGNFPGRFSGRQFSNSRSEMNVSTLELGDSALYLCASSAYPGDSPLHFGNGTRLTVT.